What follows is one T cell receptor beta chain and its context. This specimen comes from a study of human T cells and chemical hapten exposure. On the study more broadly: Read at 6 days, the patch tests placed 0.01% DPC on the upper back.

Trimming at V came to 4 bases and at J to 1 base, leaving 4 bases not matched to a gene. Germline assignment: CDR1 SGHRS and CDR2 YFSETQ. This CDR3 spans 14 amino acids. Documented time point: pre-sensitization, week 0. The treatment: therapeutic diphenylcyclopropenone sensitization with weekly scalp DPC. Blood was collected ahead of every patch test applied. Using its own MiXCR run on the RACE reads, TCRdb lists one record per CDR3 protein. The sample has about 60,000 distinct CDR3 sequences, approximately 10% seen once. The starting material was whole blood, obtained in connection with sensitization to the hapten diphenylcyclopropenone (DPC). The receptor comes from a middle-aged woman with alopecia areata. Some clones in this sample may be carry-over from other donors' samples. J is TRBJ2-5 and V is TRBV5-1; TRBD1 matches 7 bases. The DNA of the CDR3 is TGCGCCAGCAGCCCAGGGGGACCCCAAGAGACCCAGTACTTC. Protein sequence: CASSPGGPQETQYF.